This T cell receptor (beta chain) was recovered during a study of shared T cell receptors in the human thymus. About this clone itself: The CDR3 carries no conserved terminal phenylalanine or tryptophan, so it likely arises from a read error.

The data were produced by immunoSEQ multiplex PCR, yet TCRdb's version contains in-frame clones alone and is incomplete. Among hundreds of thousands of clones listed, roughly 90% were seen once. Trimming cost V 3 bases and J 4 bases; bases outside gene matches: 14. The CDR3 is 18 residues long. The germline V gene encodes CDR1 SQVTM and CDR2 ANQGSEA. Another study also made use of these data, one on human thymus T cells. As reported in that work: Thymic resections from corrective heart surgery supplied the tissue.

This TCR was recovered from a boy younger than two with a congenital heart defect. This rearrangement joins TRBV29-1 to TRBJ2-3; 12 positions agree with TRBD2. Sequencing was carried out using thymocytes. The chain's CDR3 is CSVDPRLAGGPVADTQYL. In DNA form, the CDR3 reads TGCAGCGTTGACCCCCGCCTAGCGGGAGGGCCTGTGGCAGATACGCAGTATTTG.